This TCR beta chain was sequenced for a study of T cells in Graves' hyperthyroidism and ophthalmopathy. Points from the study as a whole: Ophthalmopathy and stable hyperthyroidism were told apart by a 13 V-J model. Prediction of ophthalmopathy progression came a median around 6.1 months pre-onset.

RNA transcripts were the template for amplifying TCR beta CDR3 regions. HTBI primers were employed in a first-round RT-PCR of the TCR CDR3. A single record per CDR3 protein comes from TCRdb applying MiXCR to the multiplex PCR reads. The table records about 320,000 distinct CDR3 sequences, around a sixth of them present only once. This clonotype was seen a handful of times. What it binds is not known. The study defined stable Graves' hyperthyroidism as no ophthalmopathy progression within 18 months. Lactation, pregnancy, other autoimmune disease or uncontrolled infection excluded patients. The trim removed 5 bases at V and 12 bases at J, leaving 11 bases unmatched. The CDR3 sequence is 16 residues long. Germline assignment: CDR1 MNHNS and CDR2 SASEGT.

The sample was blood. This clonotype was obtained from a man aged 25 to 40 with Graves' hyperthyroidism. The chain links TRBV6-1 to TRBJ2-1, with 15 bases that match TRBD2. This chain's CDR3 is CASSSAGLAGGPRQFF. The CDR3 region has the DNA TGTGCCAGCAGTTCCGCCGGACTAGCGGGAGGGCCCAGGCAGTTCTTC.